This TCR beta chain is drawn from a study of T cell repertoires in cytomegalovirus infection. Across the study: Alongside well-studied HLA-B-restricted CMV epitopes, recently identified HLA-C-restricted CMV epitopes were also used.

In the case of this clonotype: The antigen remains undetermined.

TCRdb recomputed calls from the reads with MiXCR, one row per CDR3 protein. The table includes roughly 500,000 distinct CDR3 sequences, more than 30% detected once. Study results and caveats: Using cumulative public TCR beta family frequency, the authors identified those who carried CMV together with the relevant HLA.

V was pared by 2 bases and J by 5 bases, with 19 bases between. This CDR3 is built from 17 residues. CDR1 ENHRY and CDR2 SYGVKD come from the germline V gene. This specimen was cultured PBMCs, taken from culture after CMV antigen stimulation. V usage is TRBV10-3 and J usage is TRBJ2-1, with TRBD1 as a possible D gene (7 bases). This receptor was identified in a human donor in good health (CMV status not recorded). Some clones in this sample may be carry-over from other donors' samples. CDR3 sequence (DNA): TGTGCCATCAGTGAGAGTGCGGCGGGACAGAACGACAATGAGCAGTTCTTC. Translation gives CAISESAAGQNDNEQFF.